Below are 10 T cell receptor beta chains sequenced from a single sample in a study of blood T cell repertoires in COVID-19. Using immunoSEQ multiplex PCR, the repertoire was profiled, and TCRdb retains in-frame clones only, with some absent. Seen here are about 310,000 clones, 80% to 90% observed once, and the top ten hold 2.2%. Sequencing was performed on PBMCs or T cells enriched from blood (not recorded which). Receptors were obtained from a man aged 30 to 45 who had recovered from COVID-19.

The chain combines TRBV2 with TRBJ1-6, with D tentatively TRBD1 (6 bases). The CDR3 spans 16 residues. Trimming took off 4 bases at V and 6 bases at J, with 16 bases between the two ends. Germline values: CDR1 SNHLY, CDR2 FYNNEI. CDR3 sequence reads: CASSANTGKTNSPLHF. As DNA, the CDR3 is TGTGCCAGCAGTGCAAATACAGGGAAGACTAATTCACCCCTCCACTTT.

The chain has TRBV27 and TRBJ1-2; possible D gene TRBD1, 5 bases. Germline CDR1 reads MNHEY; CDR2 reads SMNVEV (reference sequence). V was trimmed by 6 bases and J by 4 bases, leaving 15 bases between them. The CDR3 length is 14 residues. The chain's CDR3 is CASSPLGTRYGYTF. The CDR3 bases are TGTGCCAGCAGCCCCCTAGGGACTCGCTATGGCTACACCTTC.

This clone is a singleton in its sample. The V and J genes are TRBV10-3 and TRBJ1-2; D possibly corresponds to TRBD1 (5 bases). CDR1 and CDR2 from the germline V gene are ENHRY and SYGVKD. This CDR3 spans 14 amino acids. Trimming took 0 bases from V and 2 from J, leaving 7 bases between them. CDR3 in DNA: TGTGCCATCAGTGAGTCGACAGACAACTATGGCTACACCTTC. Protein: CAISESTDNYGYTF.

This chain links TRBV15 with TRBJ1-2; D perhaps matches TRBD1 (5 bases). In germline, CDR1 is LNHNV, CDR2 YYDKDF (reference sequence). The CDR3 is 14 amino acids. The germline V and J ends were trimmed by 0 bases and 13 bases, with 18 bases remaining between them. CDR3 in DNA: TGTGCCACCAGCAGAGATTTGGACGGGGGTGTCGGCACCTTC. This gives the protein CATSRDLDGGVGTF.

This clone was detected a few times. This chain uses TRBV6-1 with TRBJ1-5, with D possibly matching TRBD1 (6 bases). V was cut by 3 bases and J by 7 bases, with 13 bases left in between. This CDR3 is 14 amino acids long. Germline CDR1 reads MNHNS; CDR2 reads SASEGT. Here the CDR3 DNA reads TGTGCCAGCAGTGACAGGGGAGGGAGACAGCCCCAGCATTTT. It is translated as CASSDRGGRQPQHF.

There are a few counts of this clone. The chain is built from TRBV10-3 and TRBJ1-6; tentative D call: TRBD1 (6 bases). V lost 10 bases to trimming and J lost 3 bases, with 10 bases between them. The CDR3 spans 13 residues. Germline lookup yields CDR1 ENHRY and CDR2 SYGVKD. The DNA for the CDR3 is TGTGCCACACGGGACAACTATAATTCACCCCTCCACTTT. This gives the protein CATRDNYNSPLHF.

The chain has TRBV5-1 and TRBJ1-4, with unresolved D. The ends were cut back, 7 bases at V and 5 bases at J, with 15 bases in the middle. The CDR3 has 14 amino acids. Germline V lookup: CDR1 SGHRS, CDR2 YFSETQ. In DNA, the CDR3 is TGCGCCAGCCGAAGGGTTGCGGGGAATGAAAAACTGTTTTTT. Protein: CASRRVAGNEKLFF.

V and J are TRBV27 and TRBJ1-6; TRBD1 matches 7 bases. V lost 0 bases and J lost 6; bases outside the gene matches: 14. Germline CDR1 MNHEY, CDR2 SMNVEV (reference sequence). The CDR3 is made up of 19 amino acids. The CDR3 DNA follows: TGTGCCAGCAGTTTATCGAGTGGCTTGGGGACAGCACTTAATTCACCCCTCCACTTT. Translated, it gives CASSLSSGLGTALNSPLHF.

The J gene is TRBJ2-2, the V gene TRBV2, with 11 nucleotides matching TRBD2. Trimming at V came to 6 bases and at J to 4 bases, leaving 7 bases not matched to a gene. The germline V gene encodes CDR1 SNHLY and CDR2 FYNNEI. The CDR3 sequence is 16 residues long. The CDR3 sequence is CASRPLAGGFTGELFF. For the CDR3, the DNA is TGTGCCAGCAGGCCTCTAGCGGGGGGATTCACCGGGGAGCTGTTTTTT.

This clone has a single count. The J gene is TRBJ1-4, the V gene TRBV2; 9 positions agree with TRBD1. Germline values: CDR1 SNHLY, CDR2 FYNNEI. The V and J ends lost 6 bases and 5 bases, in that order; junction bases with no gene match: 7. This CDR3 comprises 15 residues. The CDR3, as DNA: TGTGCCAGCAGGTTACCGGGACAGGGAAATGAAAAACTGTTTTTT. Translated: CASRLPGQGNEKLFF.